This entry lists 17 T cell receptor beta chains sequenced from one sample in a study of vaccination effects on CD4 cells after COVID-19. The protocol was immunoSEQ multiplex PCR, while the TCRdb copy is restricted to in-frame clones and leaves out a portion. The sample contains more than 45,000 clones, about 83% of which appear only once. Upon completion of about ten days in culture, CD4+ T cells were isolated. These receptors have no known antigen. Sequenced here: CD4+ T cells from PBMCs cultured without peptide, sampled before COVID-19 vaccination. The receptors stem from a human donor who received a COVID-19 vaccine.

The chain carries TRBV10-2 and TRBJ1-1; D gene ambiguous. The germline V and J ends were trimmed by 2 bases and 1 base, with 5 bases remaining between them. The CDR3 consists of 13 residues. CDR1 and CDR2 (germline): WSHSY, SAAADI. The CDR3 loop is CASSEVGNTEAFF. The DNA for the CDR3 is TGCGCCAGCAGTGAGGTAGGGAACACTGAAGCTTTCTTT.

The rearrangement uses TRBV12-5 and TRBJ2-5; a possible D gene is TRBD2 (5 bases). Trimming removed 6 bases at V and 5 bases at J, with 13 bases between. From germline, CDR1 is LGHNT and CDR2 FRNRAP. The length of the CDR3 is 13 residues. CDR3 sequence: CASGNGVRETQYF. The CDR3 DNA reads TGTGCTAGTGGGAACGGGGTACGGGAGACCCAGTACTTC.

This clone was found once. The chain carries TRBV18 and TRBJ1-6; 7 bases agree with TRBD1. CDR3 length equals 13 residues. Germline V lookup: CDR1 KGHSH, CDR2 LQKENI. The trim removed 5 bases at V and 9 bases at J, leaving 4 bases unmatched. The CDR3 spells CASSGDSASPLHF. In DNA form, the CDR3 reads TGTGCCAGCTCAGGGGACAGTGCTTCACCCCTCCACTTT.

The rearrangement uses TRBV9 and TRBJ2-1; perhaps TRBD2 as D (7 bases). The ends were cut back, 0 bases at V and 6 bases at J, with 13 bases in the middle. This CDR3 is 15 amino acids long. Germline V gene sequence: CDR1 SGDLS, CDR2 YYNGEE. Here the CDR3 DNA reads TGTGCCAGCAGCGTAGCGGGGGGCCCACTCAATGAGCAGTTCTTC. It codes for CASSVAGGPLNEQFF. Together with reference TRBV9 and TRBJ2-1, the CDR3 gives the full variable domain: DSGVTQTPKHLITATGQRVTLRCSPRSGDLSVYWYQQSLDQGLQFLIQYYNGEERAKGNILERFSAQQFPDLHSELNLSSLELGDSALYFCASSVAGGPLNEQFFGPGTRLTVL.

This sequence joins TRBV18 and TRBJ2-2; no definite D call. The CDR3 contains 17 residues. Looked up from germline, CDR1 is KGHSH and CDR2 is LQKENI. V dropped 5 bases and J dropped 0 bases, with 16 bases sitting between them. CDR3 nucleotides: TGTGCCAGCTCAACCTTCTTCAGCCTCGCGAACACCGGGGAGCTGTTTTTT. This gives the protein CASSTFFSLANTGELFF.

The rearrangement uses TRBV19 and TRBJ1-2, with D uncertain. V was pared by 2 bases and J by 4 bases, with 11 bases between. The CDR3 runs 14 residues. The V gene's germline CDR1 is LNHDA and CDR2 SQIVND (reference sequence). DNA of the CDR3: TGTGCCAGTAGTATATGGCGGCAGTCCTATGGCTACACCTTC. It is translated as CASSIWRQSYGYTF.

The V call is TRBV6-5, the J call TRBJ2-1; 11 positions agree with TRBD1. Germline V gene data show CDR1 as MNHEY and CDR2 as SVGAGI. V was clipped by 5 bases and J by 5 bases; unmatched bases: 5. The CDR3 loop spans 15 amino acids. The CDR3 spells CASSLRDRGDNEQFF. DNA of the CDR3: TGTGCCAGCAGTCTCCGGGACAGGGGGGACAATGAGCAGTTCTTC.

This clone was seen a handful of times. V usage is TRBV27 and J usage is TRBJ1-4; no firm D call. CDR1 is MNHEY and CDR2 is SMNVEV in the germline V gene (reference sequence). V dropped 8 bases and J dropped 3 bases, with 13 bases sitting between them. The CDR3 extends over 14 amino acids. For the CDR3, the DNA is TGTGCCAGCGGCCGCGCCGACTCTAATGAAAAACTGTTTTTT. Its translation is CASGRADSNEKLFF.

The rearrangement uses TRBV11-2 and TRBJ1-3; D unclear. CDR1 and CDR2 from the germline V gene are SGHAT and FQNNGV. The CDR3 is 15 amino acids. Trimming removed 7 bases at V and 0 bases at J, with 13 bases between. The CDR3 nucleotides are TGTGCCAGCACCCAGAGGGAGAGCTCTGGAAACACCATATATTTT. It encodes CASTQRESSGNTIYF.

The chain links TRBV11-2 to TRBJ2-5; TRBD1 or TRBD2 may be the D gene (5 bases each). V gave up 2 bases and J gave up 4 bases, with 20 bases separating them. Germline CDR1 and CDR2: SGHAT and FQNNGV. This CDR3 has 17 amino acids. This CDR3 is CASSLPPGTIRAETQYF. The CDR3 DNA follows: TGTGCCAGCAGCTTACCCCCCGGGACCATACGGGCAGAGACCCAGTACTTC.

In its sample, this clone was seen a few times. The rearrangement links TRBV19 to TRBJ2-2; 14 bases are a match to TRBD2. Germline CDR1 and CDR2: LNHDA and SQIVND (reference sequence). CDR3 size: 16 residues. V was pared by 9 bases and J by 0 bases, with 3 bases of the junction left unmatched. The CDR3 region is CASGTSGGSNTGELFF. CDR3 bases: TGTGCCAGCGGGACTAGCGGGGGATCGAACACCGGGGAGCTGTTTTTT.

V usage is TRBV18 and J usage is TRBJ1-1; TRBD1 is a possible D gene (5 bases). Germline V lookup: CDR1 KGHSH, CDR2 LQKENI. V gave up 0 bases and J gave up 4 bases, with 12 bases separating them. This CDR3 contains 15 residues. CDR3 in amino acids: CASSPPPGLSTEAFF. In nucleotides, the CDR3 is TGTGCCAGCTCACCACCGCCAGGGCTGAGCACTGAAGCTTTCTTT.

The rearrangement links TRBV10-3 to TRBJ1-1; 7 nucleotides agree with TRBD1. With V trimmed by 10 bases and J by 0 bases, 17 bases remained unmatched. CDR1 and CDR2 from the germline V gene are ENHRY and SYGVKD. The CDR3 contains 17 residues. The CDR3 sequence is CATYFLPGQSLNTEAFF. The CDR3 nucleotides are TGTGCCACCTACTTCCTACCGGGACAGTCATTGAACACTGAAGCTTTCTTT.

This CDR3 reads CASSPLTSTLTSGGEVEGETQYF. The DNA for the CDR3 is TGTGCCAGCAGTCCCCTCACGTCTACCCTGACTAGCGGGGGGGAAGTTGAAGGAGAGACCCAGTACTTC. This chain links TRBV6-6 with TRBJ2-5; TRBD2 aligns across 14 bases. The germline gives CDR1 MNHNY, CDR2 SVGAGI (reference sequence). Trimming took 5 bases from V and 4 from J; bases not matched to a gene: 27. There are 23 residues in the CDR3.

The chain links TRBV5-1 to TRBJ2-3; no clear D gene. The CDR3 runs 13 residues. V was clipped by 0 bases and J by 2 bases, with 4 bases between them. Germline V gene sequence: CDR1 SGHRS, CDR2 YFSETQ. CDR3 protein: CASSLGDTDTQYF. The CDR3 DNA is TGCGCCAGCAGCTTGGGTGACACAGATACGCAGTATTTT.

The chain recombines TRBV9 with TRBJ2-1, with a tentative D call TRBD2 (5 bases). Looked up from germline, CDR1 is SGDLS and CDR2 is YYNGEE. Deletions cut 3 bases from V and 4 bases from J, with 14 bases between. CDR3 length: 15 amino acids. The CDR3 spells CASSANPRGYNEQFF. The CDR3 coding sequence is TGTGCCAGCAGCGCCAACCCTCGGGGATACAATGAGCAGTTCTTC.

In this sample, this clone turned up once. J is TRBJ1-6 and V is TRBV12-3 or TRBV12-4; D is unresolved. This CDR3 is built from 12 residues. The ends were cut back, 7 bases at V and 6 bases at J, with 7 bases in the middle. CDR3 nucleotide sequence: TGTGCCAGCACGTGGGGTAATTCACCCCTCCACTTT. Its protein product is CASTWGNSPLHF.